These 25 T cell receptor beta chains were sequenced from one sample in a study of shared clonotypes between healthy human individuals. In the naive CD8 group, cells lacked CD45RO and were positively selected for CCR7, so terminally differentiated effector memory CD45RA+ cells were left out. Generated by immunoSEQ multiplex PCR, the TCRdb table keeps only in-frame clones and is missing some. The sample lists over 800,000 clones, 80% to 95% seen once, with 20% to 30% in the top ten. The sample consisted of naive CD8+ T cells sorted from blood. These receptors were collected from a man aged 30-40 years in good health.

The rearrangement uses TRBV6-6 and TRBJ2-7; 14 nucleotides match TRBD2. Germline trimming cut 7 bases from V and 3 bases from J; bases unmatched to any gene: 2. Germline CDR1 reads MNHNY; CDR2 reads SVGAGI (reference sequence). The CDR3 runs to 14 residues. The CDR3 loop is CASNGLAGGYEQYF. CDR3 DNA sequence: TGTGCCAGCAATGGACTAGCGGGAGGCTACGAGCAGTACTTC.

This clone showed up just once. The chain uses TRBV7-8 and TRBJ2-7; a weak D match, TRBD2 (6 bases). The CDR3 consists of 14 residues. Trimming took off 5 bases at V and 2 bases at J, with 13 bases between the two ends. Germline CDR1 is SGHVS and CDR2 is FQNEAQ. CDR3 DNA: TGTGCCAGCAGCCCCGAATGGACTACCTACGAGCAGTACTTC. Amino acid sequence: CASSPEWTTYEQYF.

The chain uses TRBV30 and TRBJ2-7; D call uncertain. The CDR3 has 14 amino acids. The ends were cut back, 0 bases at V and 3 bases at J, with 12 bases in the middle. CDR1 is GTSNPN and CDR2 is SVGIG in the germline V gene (reference sequence). In DNA, the CDR3 is TGTGCCTGGAGTGTACTTCGACCGGACTACGAGCAGTACTTC. Translated, it gives CAWSVLRPDYEQYF. Full variable domain (missing parts from reference TRBV30 and TRBJ2-7): SQTIHQWPATLVQPVGSPLSLECTVEGTSNPNLYWYRQAAGRGLQLLFYSVGIGQISSEVPQNLSASRPQDRQFILSSKKLLLSDSGFYLCAWSVLRPDYEQYFGPGTRLTVT.

This chain links TRBV5-6 with TRBJ2-5, with a tentative D call TRBD2 (6 bases). Trimming left V 3 bases short and J 2 bases short, with 17 bases between. Germline-derived CDR1 and CDR2 are SGHDT and YYEEEE. The CDR3 sequence is 16 residues long. The CDR3 region is CASSWLRGGEQETQYF. DNA of the CDR3: TGTGCCAGCAGCTGGCTAAGGGGAGGTGAACAAGAGACCCAGTACTTC.

This chain uses TRBV5-1 with TRBJ2-1; D not certain. Trimming shortened V by 0 bases and J by 10 bases, and 8 bases separated the two germline ends. Germline V lookup: CDR1 SGHRS, CDR2 YFSETQ. The CDR3 has 12 amino acids. CDR3 nucleotide sequence: TGCGCCAGCAGCTTGGTGGAACTAGAGCAGTTCTTC. Translation gives CASSLVELEQFF.

This clone showed up just once. This sequence joins TRBV2 and TRBJ1-2; the D gene is possibly TRBD1 (6 bases). The CDR3 extends over 10 amino acids. Germline assignment: CDR1 SNHLY and CDR2 FYNNEI. CDR3 DNA: TGTGCAGTGTTCAGGGGTGGCTACACCTTC. Translated: CAVFRGGYTF.

The CDR3 coding sequence is TGTGCCAGCTGTAGTCAGTCCGAGACAGGGTGCTCCGAGCAGTACTTC. Its protein product is CASCSQSETGCSEQYF. V is TRBV19 and J is TRBJ2-7; 7 bases fit TRBD1. V gave up 9 bases and J gave up 6 bases; unmatched junction bases: 20. CDR1 LNHDA and CDR2 SQIVND come from the germline V gene (reference sequence). The CDR3 totals 16 residues.

The V gene is TRBV5-4, the J gene TRBJ2-7; 8 bases align to TRBD2. Losses at the gene ends were 4 bases for V and 0 bases for J; bases not matched to a gene: 9. Germline V gene sequence: CDR1 SGHNT, CDR2 YYREEE (reference sequence). The CDR3 consists of 16 residues. CDR3 residues: CASSTTAGTSSYEQYF. Here the CDR3 DNA reads TGTGCCAGCAGCACCACCGCCGGGACTAGCTCCTACGAGCAGTACTTC.

The chain has TRBV4-3 and TRBJ2-7; D gene uncertain. The CDR3 loop spans 14 amino acids. With 4 bases removed from V and 6 bases from J, the gap between germline ends came to 16 bases. CDR1 and CDR2 from the germline V gene are LGHNA and YSLEER. The DNA of the CDR3 is TGCGCCAGCAGCCGCGATCTAGAATTACGCGAGCAGTACTTC. Residues: CASSRDLELREQYF.

V and J are TRBV14 and TRBJ1-1; 7 nucleotides agree with TRBD1. The germline V gene has CDR1 SGHDN and CDR2 FVKESK. Germline trimming cut 3 bases from V and 3 bases from J; bases unmatched to any gene: 7. The CDR3 is made up of 15 amino acids. DNA for the CDR3: TGTGCCAGCAGCCATGACCAGGGGGGGGACACTGAAGCTTTCTTT. It is translated as CASSHDQGGDTEAFF.

The CDR3 sequence: CASSFGQGANPEQFF. The CDR3 DNA reads as TGTGCCAGCAGCTTCGGACAGGGGGCCAATCCCGAGCAGTTCTTC. The chain couples TRBV11-2 to TRBJ2-1; 11 bases agree with TRBD1. The CDR3 loop spans 15 amino acids. Per the germline V gene, CDR1 is SGHAT and CDR2 is FQNNGV. The trim removed 3 bases at V and 10 bases at J, leaving 8 bases unmatched.

The chain carries TRBV11-2 and TRBJ2-1; D is possibly TRBD1 (6 bases). Trimming shortened V by 5 bases and J by 4 bases, and 9 bases separated the two germline ends. Germline assignment: CDR1 SGHAT and CDR2 FQNNGV. The CDR3 totals 13 residues. CDR3 loop: CASSRTDYNEQFF. The CDR3 nucleotides are TGTGCCAGCAGCCGGACAGATTACAATGAGCAGTTCTTC.

This clone came up a few times. The rearrangement links TRBV5-3 to TRBJ1-2, with 7 positions matching TRBD1. TRBV5-3 counts as an open reading frame of uncertain function. The CDR3 has 15 residues. Trimming cost V 3 bases and J 6 bases; bases outside gene matches: 11. The CDR3 DNA is TGTGCCAGAAGCTACAAAAGGACGGGACAGAATGGCTACACCTTC. This sequence encodes CARSYKRTGQNGYTF.

The chain uses TRBV9 and TRBJ1-3, with D unresolved. Germline lookup yields CDR1 SGDLS and CDR2 YYNGEE. The CDR3 runs 15 residues. The germline V and J ends were trimmed by 0 bases and 0 bases, with 7 bases remaining between them. DNA of the CDR3: TGTGCCAGCAGCGTAGATGGACTCTCTGGAAACACCATATATTTT. Translated: CASSVDGLSGNTIYF.

This chain uses TRBV15 with TRBJ2-5, with D perhaps matching TRBD1 or TRBD2 (5 bases each). From germline, CDR1 is LNHNV and CDR2 YYDKDF (reference sequence). V was clipped by 3 bases and J by 2 bases, with 16 bases between them. The CDR3 runs 16 residues. The CDR3 DNA reads as TGTGCCACCAGCAGGTCCGGGACGCCGCTTCAAGAGACCCAGTACTTC. Protein: CATSRSGTPLQETQYF.

The chain links TRBV11-2 to TRBJ2-7; D ambiguous. V dropped 1 base and J dropped 6 bases, with 7 bases sitting between them. The germline V gene encodes CDR1 SGHAT and CDR2 FQNNGV. There are 12 residues in the CDR3. CDR3 coding DNA: TGTGCCAGCAGCTTAGGCCGTGTCGAGCAGTACTTC. Encoded protein: CASSLGRVEQYF.

This chain connects TRBV6-1 to TRBJ2-2, with a tentative D call TRBD2 (6 bases). The V end was cut by 3 bases, the J end by 5 bases, with 13 bases between. The V gene's germline CDR1 is MNHNS and CDR2 SASEGT. This CDR3 is 15 amino acids long. This CDR3 is CASSEWGVQTGELFF. DNA for the CDR3: TGTGCCAGCAGTGAGTGGGGGGTTCAAACCGGGGAGCTGTTTTTT.

V and J are TRBV7-8 and TRBJ2-4; D gene ambiguous. Germline CDR1 SGHVS, CDR2 FQNEAQ. The CDR3 runs to 13 residues. The germline V and J ends were trimmed by 5 bases and 3 bases, with 8 bases remaining between them. CDR3 coding DNA: TGTGCCAGCAGCAGGGATAACAAAAACATTCAGTACTTC. This sequence encodes CASSRDNKNIQYF. The full variable domain, rest sourced from reference TRBV7-8 and TRBJ2-4, is GAGVSQSPRYKVAKRGQDVALRCDPISGHVSLFWYQQALGQGPEFLTYFQNEAQLDKSGLPSDRFFAERPEGSVSTLKIQRTQQEDSAVYLCASSRDNKNIQYFGAGTRLSVL.

The rearrangement uses TRBV10-1 and TRBJ2-3, with D unclear. Germline values: CDR1 WNHNN, CDR2 SYGVQD (reference sequence). Trimming removed 7 bases at V and 4 bases at J, with 24 bases between. The length of the CDR3 is 17 residues. The CDR3 loop is CASTLRRAQLPPDTQYF. The CDR3 DNA reads TGCGCCAGCACCCTGCGTAGGGCCCAACTCCCCCCAGATACGCAGTATTTT.

The chain joins TRBV7-2 to TRBJ2-1, with 9 positions matching TRBD2. The length of the CDR3 is 13 residues. Germline CDR1 SGHTA, CDR2 FQGNSA. Losses at the gene ends were 4 bases for V and 14 bases for J; bases not matched to a gene: 9. The CDR3 is CASSSPPREGKFF. The CDR3 bases are TGTGCCAGCAGCTCCCCTCCGCGGGAGGGCAAGTTCTTC.

This chain uses TRBV7-9 with TRBJ2-5; possible D gene TRBD1, 6 bases. Germline V lookup: CDR1 SEHNR, CDR2 FQNEAQ (reference sequence). Trimming took 2 bases from V and 4 from J, leaving 11 bases between them. The CDR3 totals 14 residues. CDR3 coding DNA: TGTGCCAGCAGCTTAAGTGCAGGGGTAGAGACCCAGTACTTC. This gives the protein CASSLSAGVETQYF.

The chain employs TRBV5-4 and TRBJ1-1, with a tentative D call TRBD1 (5 bases). Looked up from germline, CDR1 is SGHNT and CDR2 is YYREEE (reference sequence). CDR3 length equals 14 residues. V was cut by 1 base and J by 3 bases, with 10 bases left in between. CDR3 DNA sequence: TGTGCCAGCAGCTTGATTGAGGGGTACACTGAAGCTTTCTTT. Its protein is CASSLIEGYTEAFF.

The rearrangement uses TRBV29-1 and TRBJ2-7; D may be TRBD2 (5 bases). V lost 6 bases to trimming and J lost 0 bases, with 12 bases between them. Germline CDR1 and CDR2: SQVTM and ANQGSEA. This CDR3 is built from 13 residues. CDR3 amino acids: CSVGEGTSYEQYF. In DNA, the CDR3 is TGCAGCGTAGGAGAGGGCACCTCCTACGAGCAGTACTTC.

This rearrangement joins TRBV7-9 to TRBJ2-5; D perhaps matches TRBD2 (7 bases). The germline V gene encodes CDR1 SEHNR and CDR2 FQNEAQ (reference sequence). This CDR3 is built from 15 residues. Trimming took 4 bases from V and 3 from J, leaving 15 bases between them. CDR3 sequence (DNA): TGTGCCAGCAGCTCACCTGGGAGGGGGGAAGAGACCCAGTACTTC. It specifies CASSSPGRGEETQYF.

Only one count was recorded for this clone. This rearrangement joins TRBV15 to TRBJ2-2; D not resolved. Trimming left V 0 bases short and J 5 bases short, with 16 bases between. The CDR3 has 17 residues. Germline loops: CDR1 LNHNV, CDR2 YYDKDF (reference sequence). Written as DNA, the CDR3 is TGTGCCACCAGCAGAGAGTTCCTTTCGGACCGGACCGGGGAGCTGTTTTTT. Translating it yields CATSREFLSDRTGELFF.